This passage covers 3 T cell receptor beta chains from one sample sequenced in a study of metastatic and nonmetastatic thyroid tumors. The entire patient cohort was treatment-naive prior to thyroid surgery. Using MiXCR, TCRdb re-called clones from the PCR reads. Among tens of thousands of clones, 20% were seen once, and the ten largest hold roughly 4.4%. Material for sequencing was adjacent normal tissue. Receptor source: a female donor with papillary thyroid cancer or a benign thyroid nodule (not recorded which). Some clones in this sample may be carry-over from other donors' samples.

Note on this clone: The junction and the germline gene differ at one end; a read error may be behind it. The chain combines TRBV20-1 with TRBJ2-5; D unresolved. The CDR3 is 11 amino acids. Per the germline V gene, CDR1 is DFQATT and CDR2 is SNEGSKA (reference sequence). The CDR3 DNA reads TGCAGTGCTAGAACAGTAGAGACCCATTACTTC. This encodes CSARTVETHYF.

This clone rates as medium-sized. This chain links TRBV6-1 with TRBJ1-1; no firm D call. The V gene's germline CDR1 is MNHNS and CDR2 SASEGT. CDR3 size: 14 residues. The V and J ends lost 3 bases and 1 base respectively, with 9 bases between them. The CDR3 sequence: CASSEAHSNTEAFF. The CDR3 DNA is TGTGCCAGCAGTGAGGCACACTCGAACACTGAAGCTTTCTTT.

This clone was seen at least ten times. The chain has TRBV20-1 and TRBJ1-6; D gene unclear. CDR1 and CDR2 (germline): DFQATT, SNEGSKA (reference sequence). Deletions cut 1 base from V and 8 bases from J, with 15 bases between. The CDR3 is made up of 15 amino acids. The CDR3 loop is CSARATGRIDSPLHF. The DNA of the CDR3 is TGCAGTGCTAGAGCAACGGGCAGGATAGATTCACCCCTCCACTTT.